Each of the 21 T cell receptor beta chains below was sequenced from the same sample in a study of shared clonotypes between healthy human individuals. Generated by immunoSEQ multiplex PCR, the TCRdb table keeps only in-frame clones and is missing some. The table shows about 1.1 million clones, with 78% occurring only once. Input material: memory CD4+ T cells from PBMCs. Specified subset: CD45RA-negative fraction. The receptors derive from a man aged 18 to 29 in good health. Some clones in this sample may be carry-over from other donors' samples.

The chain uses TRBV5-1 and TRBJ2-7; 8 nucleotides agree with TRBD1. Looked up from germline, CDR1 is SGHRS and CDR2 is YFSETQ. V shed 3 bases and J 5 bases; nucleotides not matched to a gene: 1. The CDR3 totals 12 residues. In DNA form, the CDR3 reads TGCGCCAGCAGCTGGACAGGGCACGAGCAGTACTTC. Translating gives CASSWTGHEQYF. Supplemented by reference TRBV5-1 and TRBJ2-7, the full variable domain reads KAGVTQTPRYLIKTRGQQVTLSCSPISGHRSVSWYQQTPGQGLQFLFEYFSETQRNKGNFPGRFSGRQFSNSRSEMNVSTLELGDSALYLCASSWTGHEQYFGPGTRLTVT.

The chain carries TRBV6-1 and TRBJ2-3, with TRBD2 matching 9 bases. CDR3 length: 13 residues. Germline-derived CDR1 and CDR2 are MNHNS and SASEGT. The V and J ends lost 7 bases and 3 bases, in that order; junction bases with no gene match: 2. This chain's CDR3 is CASKAGGTDTQYF. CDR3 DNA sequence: TGTGCCAGCAAGGCGGGGGGGACAGATACGCAGTATTTT.

The CDR3 DNA follows: TGTGCCAGCAGCGCCTGGGACAGGGGGCCATACGAGCAGTACTTC. This sequence encodes CASSAWDRGPYEQYF. The V and J genes are TRBV7-6 and TRBJ2-7, with 12 bases aligning to TRBD1. CDR3 length equals 15 residues. With V trimmed by 5 bases and J by 4 bases, 6 bases remained unmatched. Per the germline V gene, CDR1 is SGHVS and CDR2 is FNYEAQ. The whole variable domain, filled in from reference TRBV7-6 and TRBJ2-7, reads GAGVSQSPRYKVTKRGQDVALRCDPISGHVSLYWYRQALGQGPEFLTYFNYEAQQDKSGLPNDRFSAERPEGSISTLTIQRTEQRDSAMYRCASSAWDRGPYEQYFGPGTRLTVT.

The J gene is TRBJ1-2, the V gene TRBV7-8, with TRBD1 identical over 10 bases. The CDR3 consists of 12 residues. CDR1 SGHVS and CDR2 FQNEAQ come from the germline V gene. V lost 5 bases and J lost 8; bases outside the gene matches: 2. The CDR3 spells CASSGTGVGYTF. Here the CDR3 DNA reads TGTGCCAGCAGCGGGACAGGGGTCGGCTACACCTTC.

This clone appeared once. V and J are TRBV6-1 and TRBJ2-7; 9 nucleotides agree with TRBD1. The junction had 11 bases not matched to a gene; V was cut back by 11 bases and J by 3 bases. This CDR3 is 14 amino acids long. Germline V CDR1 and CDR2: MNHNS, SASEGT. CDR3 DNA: TGTGCCGCAGCGTCCACAGGGGGCTTCTACGAGCAGTACTTC. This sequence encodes CAAASTGGFYEQYF.

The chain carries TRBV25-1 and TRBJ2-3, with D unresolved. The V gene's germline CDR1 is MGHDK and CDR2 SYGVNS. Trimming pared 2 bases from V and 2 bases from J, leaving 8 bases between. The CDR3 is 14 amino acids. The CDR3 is CASSEPGSTDTQYF. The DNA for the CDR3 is TGTGCCAGCAGTGAACCCGGTTCCACAGATACGCAGTATTTT.

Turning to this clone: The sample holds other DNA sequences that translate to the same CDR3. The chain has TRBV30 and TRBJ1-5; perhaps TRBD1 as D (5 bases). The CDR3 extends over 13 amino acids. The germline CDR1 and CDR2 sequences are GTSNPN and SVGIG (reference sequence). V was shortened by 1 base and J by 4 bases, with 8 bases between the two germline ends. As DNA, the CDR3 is TGTGCCTGGAGTGGGGGGAAAAATCAGCCCCAGCATTTT. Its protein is CAWSGGKNQPQHF. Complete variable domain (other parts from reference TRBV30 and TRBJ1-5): SQTIHQWPATLVQPVGSPLSLECTVEGTSNPNLYWYRQAAGRGLQLLFYSVGIGQISSEVPQNLSASRPQDRQFILSSKKLLLSDSGFYLCAWSGGKNQPQHFGDGTRLSIL.

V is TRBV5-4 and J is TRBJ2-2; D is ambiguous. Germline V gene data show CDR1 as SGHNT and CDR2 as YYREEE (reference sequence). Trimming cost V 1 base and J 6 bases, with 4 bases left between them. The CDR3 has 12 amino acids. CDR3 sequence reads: CASSLPAGELFF. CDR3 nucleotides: TGTGCCAGCAGCTTGCCAGCCGGGGAGCTGTTTTTT.

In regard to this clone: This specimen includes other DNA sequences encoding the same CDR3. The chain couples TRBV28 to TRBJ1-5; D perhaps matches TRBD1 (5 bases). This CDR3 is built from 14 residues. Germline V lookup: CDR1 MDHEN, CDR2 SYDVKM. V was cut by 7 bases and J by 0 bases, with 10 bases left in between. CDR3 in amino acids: CASTLRGSNQPQHF. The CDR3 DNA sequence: TGTGCCAGCACTCTGAGGGGTAGCAATCAGCCCCAGCATTTT.

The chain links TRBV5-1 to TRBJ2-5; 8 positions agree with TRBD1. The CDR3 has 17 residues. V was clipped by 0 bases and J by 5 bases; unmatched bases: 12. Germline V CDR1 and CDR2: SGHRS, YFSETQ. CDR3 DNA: TGCGCCAGCAGCTTGGGGACAGGGAGGTCTTCCTCGGAGACCCAGTACTTC. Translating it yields CASSLGTGRSSSETQYF.

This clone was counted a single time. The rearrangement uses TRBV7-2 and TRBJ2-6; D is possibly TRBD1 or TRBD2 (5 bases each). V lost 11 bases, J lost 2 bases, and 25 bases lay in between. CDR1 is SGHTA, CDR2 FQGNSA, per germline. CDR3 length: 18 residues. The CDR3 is CAANVRGSSSPGANVLTF. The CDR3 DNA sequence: TGTGCCGCCAACGTCCGGGGCTCTTCTTCCCCTGGGGCCAACGTCCTGACTTTC.

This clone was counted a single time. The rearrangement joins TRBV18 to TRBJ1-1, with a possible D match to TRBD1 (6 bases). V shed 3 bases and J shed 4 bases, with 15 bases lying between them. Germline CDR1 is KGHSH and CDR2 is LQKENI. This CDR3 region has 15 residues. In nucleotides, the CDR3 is TGTGCCAGCTCACCCTTTGTGGGGGCCCCCACTGAAGCTTTCTTT. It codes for CASSPFVGAPTEAFF.

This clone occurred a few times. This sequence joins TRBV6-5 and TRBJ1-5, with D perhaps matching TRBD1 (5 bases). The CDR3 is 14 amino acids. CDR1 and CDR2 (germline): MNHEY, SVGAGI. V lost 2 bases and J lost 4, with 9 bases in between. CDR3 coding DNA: TGTGCCAGCAGTTACGGGACGGAGAATCAGCCCCAGCATTTT. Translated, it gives CASSYGTENQPQHF.

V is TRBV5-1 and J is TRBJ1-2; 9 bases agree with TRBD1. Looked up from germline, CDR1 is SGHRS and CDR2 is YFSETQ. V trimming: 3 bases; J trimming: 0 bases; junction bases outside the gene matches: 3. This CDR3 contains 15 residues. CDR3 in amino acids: CASSWTGAPNYGYTF. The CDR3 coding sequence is TGCGCCAGCAGCTGGACAGGGGCCCCTAACTATGGCTACACCTTC.

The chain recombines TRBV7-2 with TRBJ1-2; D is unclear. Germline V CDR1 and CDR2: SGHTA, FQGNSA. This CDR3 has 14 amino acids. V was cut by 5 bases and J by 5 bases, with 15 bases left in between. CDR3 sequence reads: CASSPGQHRYGYTF. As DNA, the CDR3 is TGTGCCAGCAGCCCAGGTCAACACAGATATGGCTACACCTTC. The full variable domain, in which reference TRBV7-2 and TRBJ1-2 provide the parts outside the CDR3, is GAGVSQSPSNKVTEKGKDVELRCDPISGHTALYWYRQSLGQGLEFLIYFQGNSAPDKSGLPSDRFSAERTGGSVSTLTIQRTQQEDSAVYLCASSPGQHRYGYTFGSGTRLTVV.

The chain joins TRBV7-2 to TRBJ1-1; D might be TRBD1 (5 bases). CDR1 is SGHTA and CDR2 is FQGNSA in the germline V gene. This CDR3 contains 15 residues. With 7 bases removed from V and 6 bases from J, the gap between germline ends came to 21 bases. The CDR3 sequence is CASTPPGGVRAEAFF. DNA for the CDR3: TGTGCCAGCACCCCACCTGGGGGGGTTCGGGCTGAAGCTTTCTTT.

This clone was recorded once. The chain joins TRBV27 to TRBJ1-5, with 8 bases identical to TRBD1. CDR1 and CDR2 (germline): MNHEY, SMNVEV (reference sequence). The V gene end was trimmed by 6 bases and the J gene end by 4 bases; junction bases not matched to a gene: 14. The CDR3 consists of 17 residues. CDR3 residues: CASRARVGTGGNQPQHF. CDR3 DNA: TGTGCCAGCAGGGCGAGGGTAGGGACAGGAGGAAATCAGCCCCAGCATTTT.

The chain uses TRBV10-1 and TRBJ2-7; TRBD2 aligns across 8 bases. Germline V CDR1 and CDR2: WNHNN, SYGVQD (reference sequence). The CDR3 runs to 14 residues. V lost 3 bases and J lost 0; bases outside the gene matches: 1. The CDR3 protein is CASSESGSSYEQYF. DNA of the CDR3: TGCGCCAGCAGTGAAAGCGGGAGCTCCTACGAGCAGTACTTC.

The CDR3 DNA is TGTGCCAGCAGAGAACAGGGTGCGCGTCAGCCCCAGCATTTT. Translation gives CASREQGARQPQHF. V is TRBV2 and J is TRBJ1-5; maybe TRBD1 (6 bases). V was shortened by 6 bases and J by 6 bases, with 15 bases between the two germline ends. Germline CDR1 and CDR2: SNHLY and FYNNEI. The CDR3 runs to 14 residues.

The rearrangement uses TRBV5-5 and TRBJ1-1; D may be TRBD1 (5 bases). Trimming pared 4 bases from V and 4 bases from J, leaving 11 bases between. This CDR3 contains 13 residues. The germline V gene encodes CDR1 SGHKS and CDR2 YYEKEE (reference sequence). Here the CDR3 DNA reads TGTGCCAGCAGCCTGGGGGGGTCCACTGAAGCTTTCTTT. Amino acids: CASSLGGSTEAFF. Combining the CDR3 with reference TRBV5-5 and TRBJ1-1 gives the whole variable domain DAGVTQSPTHLIKTRGQQVTLRCSPISGHKSVSWYQQVLGQGPQFIFQYYEKEERGRGNFPDRFSARQFPNYSSELNVNALLLGDSALYLCASSLGGSTEAFFGQGTRLTVV.

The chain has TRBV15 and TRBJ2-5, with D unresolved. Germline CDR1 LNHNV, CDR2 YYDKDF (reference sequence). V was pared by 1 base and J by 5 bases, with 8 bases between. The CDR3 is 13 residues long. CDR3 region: CATSRGGQETQYF. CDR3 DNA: TGTGCCACCAGCAGAGGTGGCCAGGAGACCCAGTACTTC. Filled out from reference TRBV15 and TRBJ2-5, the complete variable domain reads DAMVIQNPRYQVTQFGKPVTLSCSQTLNHNVMYWYQQKSSQAPKLLFHYYDKDFNNEADTPDNFQSRRPNTSFCFLDIRSPGLGDTAMYLCATSRGGQETQYFGPGTRLLVL.